Here is one T cell receptor beta chain with its context. What it binds is unknown. The data were obtained in a study of shared clonotypes between healthy human individuals. Study-level information: There were three CD4 naive, three CD4 memory, two CD8 naive and one CD8 memory plates per donor.

V trimming: 5 bases; J trimming: 8 bases; junction bases outside the gene matches: 13. This CDR3 has 17 amino acids. CDR1 is SGHTA, CDR2 FQGNSA, per germline. Libraries were prepared by immunoSEQ multiplex PCR; TCRdb keeps only in-frame clonotypes and omits some of them. The table lists roughly 2,300,000 clones, just under 95% of them singletons. Study-level findings and limits: With several donors compared, about 5.2% of naive CD4 clonotypes were shared.

The V call is TRBV7-2, the J call TRBJ2-1; 12 nucleotides agree with TRBD2. Source material: naive CD4+ T cells from PBMCs. The subset is: CD45RA+ positively selected. The clonotype comes from a man younger than 30 in good health. Some clones in this sample may be carry-over from other donors' samples. CDR3 in DNA: TGTGCCAGCAGCGCAGGACTAGCGGGAATCGGCTTCGATGAGCAGTTCTTC. Residues: CASSAGLAGIGFDEQFF.